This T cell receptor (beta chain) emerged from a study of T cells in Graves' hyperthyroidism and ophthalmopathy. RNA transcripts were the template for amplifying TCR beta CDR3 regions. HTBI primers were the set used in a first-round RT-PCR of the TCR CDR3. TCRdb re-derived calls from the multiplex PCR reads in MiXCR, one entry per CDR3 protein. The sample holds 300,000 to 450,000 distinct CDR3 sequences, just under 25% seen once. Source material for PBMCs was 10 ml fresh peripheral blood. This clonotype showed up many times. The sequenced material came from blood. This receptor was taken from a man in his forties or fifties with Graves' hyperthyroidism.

The CDR3, as DNA: TGTGCCAGCAGTTACTCGAAGATTGATACGCAGTATTTT. It codes for CASSYSKIDTQYF. J is TRBJ2-3 and V is TRBV6-5; D gene uncertain. The CDR3 totals 13 residues. Trimming took 0 bases from V and 6 from J, leaving 7 bases between them. Germline CDR1 is MNHEY and CDR2 is SVGAGI.